Listed below are T cell receptor beta chains from one sample, sequenced in a study of T cells in Graves' hyperthyroidism and ophthalmopathy. TCRdb re-derived calls from the multiplex PCR reads in MiXCR, one entry per CDR3 protein. The sample has 500,000 or so distinct CDR3 sequences; 17% are singletons. The sample consisted of blood. The origin of the receptors is a woman aged 18-35 years with Graves' ophthalmopathy. The CDR3 runs from the conserved cysteine through the conserved F or W. D genes are given only for firm matches. Clone size is shown for a subset of rows, as once, few, many or a class of expanded clone.

>-|TRBJ2-7|TRBV20-1|-
TGCAGTGCCACTCCCGGCTTCATGGGCCACGAGCAGTACTTC
CSATPGFMGHEQYF
>many|TRBJ1-5|TRBV7-8|-
TGTGCCAGCAGCCCTCGAATTAATCAGCCCCAGCATTTT
CASSPRINQPQHF
>-|TRBJ1-3|TRBV15|-
TGTGCCACCAGCATCCACGAGACAGTTTCTGGAAACACCATATATTTT
CATSIHETVSGNTIYF
>many|TRBJ2-7|TRBV5-1|TRBD1
TGCGCCAGCAGCAGGGACAGGGGGACCGAGGGGGAGCAGTACTTC
CASSRDRGTEGEQYF
>many|TRBJ1-5|TRBV12-3/TRBV12-4|-
TGTGCCAGCAGTTTCGGGGACCCGGGAGGCAATCAGCCCCAGCATTTT
CASSFGDPGGNQPQHF
>-|TRBJ2-3|TRBV6-1|TRBD2
TGTGCCAGCAGTGAGCCGGGGGGGCCTTCGATAGATACGCAGTATTTT
CASSEPGGPSIDTQYF
>many|TRBJ2-3|TRBV4-1|-
TGCGCCAGCAGCCTGCGAAAAGAGGGGGGGCTGACTCATACGCAGTATTTT
CASSLRKEGGLTHTQYF
>many|TRBJ1-2|TRBV30|TRBD1
TGTGCCTGGAGCGAGGGACAGGACTATGGCTACACCTTC
CAWSEGQDYGYTF
>-|TRBJ2-6|TRBV12-3/TRBV12-4|-
TGTGCCAGCAGCCCAACAGGCCGGTTGGGGCTCTCTGGGGCCAACGTCCTGACTTTC
CASSPTGRLGLSGANVLTF
>many|TRBJ2-1|TRBV11-2|TRBD2
TGTGCCAGCAGCCCCCGCAGCGGGAGTCTGTACAATGAGCAGTTCTTC
CASSPRSGSLYNEQFF
>few|TRBJ2-7|TRBV7-2|TRBD2
TGTGCCAGCAGCTTAGAGGGTTTAGCGGGAGGGCCTCACGAGCAGTACTTC
CASSLEGLAGGPHEQYF
>many|TRBJ2-1|TRBV3-1|TRBD1
TGTGCCAGCAGCCAAGGCCGGGACAGGGAATTGGTTGAGCAGTTCTTC
CASSQGRDRELVEQFF
>many|TRBJ2-1|TRBV28|TRBD2
TGTGCCAGCAGCTCTCGGACTAGCGCCTACTCCTACAATGAGCAGTTCTTC
CASSSRTSAYSYNEQFF
>-|TRBJ1-4|TRBV28|-
TGTGCCAGCAGACCCGACAGACGGATTAATGAAAAACTGTTTTTT
CASRPDRRINEKLFF
>-|TRBJ2-3|TRBV4-2|-
TGTGCCAGCAGCCAAGACTCACACGGGGATGGAGATACGCAGTATTTT
CASSQDSHGDGDTQYF
>many|TRBJ2-5|TRBV12-3/TRBV12-4|-
TGTGCCAGCAGTTTACGGGGGAGGGAGACCCAGTACTTC
CASSLRGRETQYF
>many|TRBJ1-5|TRBV28|TRBD1
TGTGCCAGCACGGGGGACAGGGCGGTAGACAATCAGCCCCAGCATTTT
CASTGDRAVDNQPQHF
>many|TRBJ2-5|TRBV11-2|TRBD2
TGTGCCAGCAGCGGACTAGCGGGGGGGTCATATGTAGAGACCCAGTACTTC
CASSGLAGGSYVETQYF
>-|TRBJ2-2|TRBV6-1|TRBD2
TGTGCCAGCAGGACTAGCGGAAGGTACACCGGGGAGCTGTTTTTT
CASRTSGRYTGELFF
>-|TRBJ2-3|TRBV6-1|-
TGTGCCAGCAGTGAAAGGGAGAGATTCACAGATACGCAGTATTTT
CASSERERFTDTQYF
>-|TRBJ2-2|TRBV28|TRBD2
TGTGCCAGCAAGCTAGCGGGAGTGGGGTCCGGGGAGCTGTTTTTT
CASKLAGVGSGELFF